This TCR beta chain is from a study of cytomegalovirus exposure and HLA in healthy donors. Findings of the study overall: Rare TCR sequences predominated, though certain public TCRs were found in many donors. With high specificity and sensitivity, the classifier reportedly diagnosed cytomegalovirus status.

Data came from immunoSEQ multiplex PCR; TCRdb stores just in-frame clones and leaves some out. This table has about 98,000 clones, over 75% appearing once. This clone was observed once. Its specificity is not known. The sample consisted of PBMCs. This TCR was recovered from a man aged 18 to 29 in good health and CMV-seropositive.

The CDR3 DNA reads as TGCGCCAGCAGCCAATTCTTAGCTAGCGAGAACACCGGGGAGCTGTTTTTT. Amino acids: CASSQFLASENTGELFF. The V and J genes are TRBV4-3 and TRBJ2-2; tentative D call: TRBD2 (6 bases). CDR1 LGHNA and CDR2 YSLEER come from the germline V gene. The CDR3 totals 17 residues. With 2 bases removed from V and 1 base from J, the gap between germline ends came to 14 bases.